This T cell receptor beta chain was sequenced for a study of cytomegalovirus exposure and HLA in healthy donors. The CDR3 totals 13 residues. Per the germline V gene, CDR1 is SGHRS and CDR2 is YFSETQ. Trimming pared 4 bases from V and 5 bases from J, leaving 12 bases between. The PCR was carried out with 60 Vbeta primers and 13 Jbeta primers. The table came from immunoSEQ multiplex PCR; TCRdb's copy has only in-frame clones and leaves some out. The sample consists of about 50,000 clones, 72% of them appearing once. The sequence derives from a woman aged 45 to 65 in good health and CMV-seronegative. The V gene is TRBV5-1, the J gene TRBJ2-5; D not certain. The material sequenced was PBMCs. The CDR3 here is CASSPSTWETQYF. The CDR3 DNA sequence: TGCGCCAGCAGCCCATCTACGTGGGAGACCCAGTACTTC.